This paragraph reports one T cell receptor (beta chain). The antigen remains unidentified. The CDR3 sequence is 13 residues long. CDR1 is SQVTM, CDR2 ANQGSEA, per germline. This entry comes from a study of T cells expressing NK-cell markers. The wider study: It was sorted CD3+CD56+NKG2C+, CD3+CD56+NKG2C- and CD3+CD56-NKG2C+ T cells that supplied the TCR beta repertoires. Notes on the study in general: Of the CD8+ T cell pool in six donors, roughly 1.0-8% was accounted for by dominant NKG2C+ clonotypes.

TCR beta cDNA was made by 5'RACE template switching with UMIs. Each CDR3 protein gets one entry in TCRdb, which reprocessed the 5' RACE reads and gives no DNA. This table lists about 440,000 distinct CDR3 sequences. Source material: blood T cells: a sorted CD56 or NKG2C T cell subset, CD4+ or CD8+ T cells, or bulk PBMC T cells (not recorded which). The clonotype was recovered from a woman aged 18 to 75 in good health. V gene TRBV29-1 combines with J gene TRBJ1-6. The CDR3 sequence is CSVREILDSPLHF.